This T cell receptor (beta chain) was sequenced for a study of CD8+ T cells in alopecia areata (dated by TCRdb to 2016 to 2018). In the study overall: The study used high-throughput TCRbeta sequencing to examine T cell clonal expansion in alopecia areata, in both the C3H/HeJ mouse model and human patients. Scalp clonality was compared across normal scalp (n=4), patchy alopecia areata scalp (n=8), and alopecia totalis/universalis scalp (n=8). TCRbeta CDR3 regions were amplified by immunoSEQ multiplex PCR with 35 Vbeta forward and 13 Jbeta reverse primers. In humans, TCRbeta sequencing was performed on scalp tissue and on sorted CD4+ and CD8+ peripheral blood T cells from healthy controls and from patients with patchy or totalis/universalis alopecia areata. RNA was extracted with the PAXgene miRNA kit for fixed scalp, the miRNeasy kit for PBMCs, and the RNeasy kit for mouse skin.

Ends trimmed: V by 5 bases, J by 1 base; bases unmatched to a gene: 8. For CDR1 and CDR2, the germline V gene lists SGHVS and FQNEAQ. CDR3 length: 16 amino acids, cysteine to phenylalanine. Only the CDR3 part of the read is kept: 48 bases, read in frame from the first base. Preparation of the library involved the immunoSEQ multiplex PCR assay. To provide template for TCR sequencing, every sample had RNA extracted and reverse transcribed into cDNA. First-strand cDNA was synthesized with SuperScript III using a 2:1 mix of oligo-dT and random hexamers. A synthetic immune receptor repertoire was used to assess amplification bias, and residual bias was removed computationally. The published analysis was carried out like this. Raw reads were preprocessed for error removal, and CDR3 was defined according to IMGT conventions as running from the conserved cysteine to phenylalanine. Clonality was computed as 1 minus the Shannon entropy, with the entropy normalized by log2 of the number of productive unique TCRs. Whether scalp clones were CD4 or CD8 was inferred by matching scalp TCRbeta sequences against CD4 and CD8 repertoires sorted from blood. The table was pulled from immuneACCESS by TCRdb, which kept in-frame rearrangements only. Such tables lose some clones; where checked, under half of the loss comes from unresolved V genes, and the rest has no known cause. V and J calls plus clone size are reproduced from that table; the DNA served to infer D and trimming. Within this sample are about 23,000 clones, with around 53% of them counted one time only. The ten biggest clones cover around 29% of the sample.

Peripheral blood and lesional scalp punch biopsies were obtained from patients with alopecia areata. PBMCs were separated by density centrifugation and stained for CD3, CD4 and CD8, after which CD4+ and CD8+ T cells were sorted on a FACSAria. The untreated alopecia areata patients were recruited through a multicenter biomarker study. For a few biomarker-study patients, blood CD8+ T cells were further sorted into NKG2D-low and NKG2D-high fractions. Within its sample, this clone is large (0.1 to 1%). Its antigen is still unknown. One base away there is no much larger clone; base qualities are not given. Here is what the overall study found, with its caveats: Shared TCR sequences between patients were less evident than in mice, which may be partly attributable to HLA diversity in the patient population. Unlike mouse skin, which is dominated by gammadelta T cells, normal human skin has resident alphabeta T cells that are also sequenced, and this complicates analysis of the scalp TCR repertoire. Compared with normal scalp, lesional scalp had higher clonality and more expanded CD8+ clones, particularly in alopecia totalis/universalis, a pattern that suggests antigenic drive.

This clonotype originated in a human donor with alopecia areata. Sequenced: NKG2D-high CD8+ T cells sorted from blood. The meaning of the sample's cell subset or site label: sorted CD8+ NKG2D-high blood T cells. The chain links TRBV7-8 with TRBJ2-5, and 9 bases in between align with TRBD2. The DNA sequence is as follows: TGTGCCAGCAGCCGCGGGAGCGGGAGGTTCCAAGAGACCCAGTACTTC. It specifies CASSRGSGRFQETQYF.